One sample yielded the 10 T cell receptor beta chains listed below, sequenced in a study of T-cell reconstitution after alpha-beta-depleted transplantation in children. Unique molecular identifiers were incorporated during preparation of the TCRbeta library. One entry per CDR3 protein, called by TCRdb with MiXCR from the PCR reads. Found here are about 540,000 distinct CDR3 sequences, 18% of them singletons; the top ten hold 2.5% to 4%. Sequenced material: PBMCs from the stem cell graft donor, taken from the stem cell graft. Receptors originate from a human donor who donated a stem cell graft to a child with acute lymphoblastic leukemia.

This clonotype was found a few times. The genes are TRBV10-2 and TRBJ1-3; D is perhaps TRBD1 (5 bases). The V end lost 8 bases, the J end lost 4 bases, and 12 bases lay between the germline ends. There are 13 residues in the CDR3. Germline V lookup: CDR1 WSHSY, CDR2 SAAADI. The CDR3 loop reads CASDRGAGNTIYF. CDR3 nucleotide sequence: TGCGCCAGCGACCGGGGCGCCGGAAACACCATATATTTT.

In this sample, this clonotype turned up a few times. The chain joins TRBV5-6 to TRBJ2-5; a weak D match, TRBD1 (6 bases). The germline V gene encodes CDR1 SGHDT and CDR2 YYEEEE. CDR3 length: 16 residues. Trimming cost V 2 bases and J 5 bases, with 19 bases left between them. Here the CDR3 reads CASSFNPTGLGETQYF. Written as DNA, the CDR3 is TGTGCCAGCAGCTTCAATCCTACAGGGCTGGGGGAGACCCAGTACTTC.

The table lists this clonotype with a few counts. The chain recombines TRBV4-1 with TRBJ1-2, with D uncertain. The CDR3 covers 19 residues. The germline CDR1 and CDR2 sequences are MGHRA and YSYEKL. Trimming removed 4 bases at V and 4 bases at J, with 28 bases between. As DNA, the CDR3 is TGCGCCAGCAGCCCGTTTTATCCCCCCTCTCCGGTAGACGGCTATGGCTACACCTTC. It translates to CASSPFYPPSPVDGYGYTF.

V and J are TRBV18 and TRBJ2-7, with D maybe TRBD2 (5 bases). This CDR3 contains 14 residues. Deletions cut 1 base from V and 0 bases from J, with 7 bases between. CDR1 and CDR2 (germline): KGHSH, LQKENI. The CDR3 bases are TGTGCCAGCTCACCACGAGACTACTCCTACGAGCAGTACTTC. Translating it yields CASSPRDYSYEQYF.

This clonotype has more than one count but fewer than ten. The rearrangement links TRBV6-5 to TRBJ2-4; 16 bases fit TRBD2. With 4 bases clipped from V and 7 bases from J, the junction kept 10 bases outside the gene matches. From germline, CDR1 is MNHEY and CDR2 SVGAGI. The CDR3 length is 18 residues. CDR3 sequence reads: CASSSPGLAGGRRNIQYF. CDR3 bases: TGTGCCAGCAGTTCCCCGGGACTAGCGGGAGGGCGAAGGAACATTCAGTACTTC.

The chain is built from TRBV12-3 or TRBV12-4 and TRBJ1-1; perhaps TRBD1 as D (6 bases). The CDR3 sequence is 14 residues long. Trimming stripped 2 bases from V and 1 base from J, with 8 bases between. CDR3 nucleotide sequence: TGTGCCAGCAGTTTAACAGGGAAGAACACTGAAGCTTTCTTT. Translated, it gives CASSLTGKNTEAFF.

The chain has TRBV4-1 and TRBJ1-2; 12 nucleotides align to TRBD1. Unmatched junction bases numbered 16, after V lost 5 bases and J lost 3 bases. The CDR3 length is 19 residues. Germline V gene data show CDR1 as MGHRA and CDR2 as YSYEKL. Written as DNA, the CDR3 is TGCGCCAGCAGCTTTCCCCCGGCCGGGACAGGGGGCTGGGACTATGGCTACACCTTC. This translates into CASSFPPAGTGGWDYGYTF.

V and J are TRBV10-2 and TRBJ2-3; 10 positions agree with TRBD2. The CDR3 is 18 residues long. The trim removed 2 bases at V and 0 bases at J, leaving 8 bases unmatched. Per germline, CDR1 WSHSY and CDR2 SAAADI. CDR3 loop: CASSELAGVPSSTDTQYF. DNA for the CDR3: TGCGCCAGCAGTGAGCTAGCGGGAGTCCCCTCCAGCACAGATACGCAGTATTTT.

Only a few counts were recorded for this clonotype. The rearrangement joins TRBV21-1 to TRBJ2-2; whether TRBD2, the table's D call, matches the DNA was not checked. TRBV21-1 is listed as a pseudogene. The CDR3 extends over 15 amino acids. The CDR3, as DNA: TGTGCCAGCAGCGGAATAGCGGGAGACACCGGGGAGCTGTTTTTT. Translation: CASSGIAGDTGELFF.

The chain combines TRBV30 with TRBJ2-7, with a tentative D call TRBD2 (5 bases). Trimming stripped 7 bases from V and 6 bases from J, with 19 bases between. Germline loops: CDR1 GTSNPN, CDR2 SVGIG (reference sequence). The CDR3 is made up of 13 amino acids. In DNA form, the CDR3 reads TGTGCCTATTCTGTCCGGGCCCGGGGCGAGCAGTACTTC. Protein product: CAYSVRARGEQYF.